This T cell receptor (beta chain) was sequenced for a study of read filtering for tumor transcriptome and immune sequencing. Background on the study: Mean patient age was roughly 66 years, range roughly 45 to 85; approximately 18 male, 14 female. Study-level points and caveats: Without single-read clonotypes, shared clonotype proportions correlated more between IR-seq and RNA-seq.

Molecular barcoded adaptors covering alpha/delta and beta/gamma chains were used on 400 to 450 ng RNA. From the reads, TCRdb called clonotypes with MiXCR, one entry per CDR3 protein. The sample has approximately 90,000 distinct CDR3 sequences; 20% to 25% are singletons. This clonotype has a count of ten or more. What it binds is not known. Every patient had bone marrow sampled while the disease was active. The source of this sequence is a donor aged 40 or over with multiple myeloma. Material for sequencing was a population of CD138-negative cells sorted from bone marrow.

CDR3 in DNA: TGCGCCAGCAGCTTGGAGAGTCGGCGGAACATTCAGTACTTC. Amino acids: CASSLESRRNIQYF. The chain combines TRBV5-1 with TRBJ2-4; D gene ambiguous. CDR3 length: 14 amino acids. V was pared by 0 bases and J by 7 bases, with 11 bases between. Germline-derived CDR1 and CDR2 are SGHRS and YFSETQ.